Sequencing of this TCR beta chain was carried out in a study of T cells in Graves' hyperthyroidism and ophthalmopathy (dated by TCRdb to between 2018 and 2020). Background for the entire study: Peripheral blood was collected at initial diagnosis, before any treatment. To identify TCR V-J signatures that set the groups apart, the researchers used a discovery cohort of 100 patients, made up of 40 to 45 with Graves' ophthalmopathy and some 56 with stable Graves' hyperthyroidism. An independent validation cohort of around 20 hyperthyroidism patients and about 16 patients who later progressed to ophthalmopathy tested prospective prediction of ophthalmopathy. The 95 to 100 discovery patients were divided at random into training and test sets in a 7:3 ratio. In addition, the study compared T-cell repertoires in thyroid tissue and in blood from several Graves' hyperthyroidism patients. Once sampling was done, hyperthyroidism patients were given methimazole at a starting dose of 30 mg daily, whereas ophthalmopathy patients were given high-dose intravenous methylprednisolone. The paper describes TCR Vbeta CDR3 sequencing of 140 or so peripheral blood samples, made up of roughly 45 ophthalmopathy patients, around 78 hyperthyroidism patients and 17 progressor patients. The full study reports these points: Ophthalmopathy was separated from stable hyperthyroidism by a 13 V-J signature model, with about 86% sensitivity and 81% to 82% specificity obtained in cross-validation and 80%/75% obtained in testing. No statistical method was used to fix the sample size in advance, and group allocation was not hidden from the investigators. Most expanded thyroid clonotypes (frequency above 0.001) were also detected in blood, a finding suggesting that blood repertoires may reflect thyroid immune responses. During validation, the model predicted progression to ophthalmopathy a median of about 6.5 months ahead of onset, with 70.59% sensitivity and 72% to 80% specificity.

This clonotype occurred a few times. It has no known antigen specificity. No quality values exist for individual bases; no much larger clone is one base distant. A patient counted as having stable Graves' hyperthyroidism if no progression to ophthalmopathy occurred over 18 months of follow-up. The hyperthyroidism patients were between 18 and 65 years old and newly diagnosed, with a disease duration of less than 2 months. Patients with uncontrolled infections, other autoimmune diseases, pregnancy or lactation were excluded. Diagnoses relied on clinical symptoms, serum thyroxine and TRAb, thyroid ultrasound and orbital computed tomography. PBMCs were isolated from roughly 10 ml of fresh peripheral blood by Ficoll-Paque density gradient centrifugation. Trizol reagent was used to extract total RNA, and RNA quality was then checked on an Agilent 2100 Bioanalyzer. Its CDR3 holds 15 amino acids, cysteine through phenylalanine. The kept DNA is CDR3 alone, 45 bases in frame from the first base. V ends up 3 bases short and J 0 bases short, with an unmatched junction base count of 2. CDR1 and CDR2 (SGHTA, FQGNSA) derive from the germline V gene.

The TCR beta CDR3 regions were amplified from RNA transcripts. The first round of RT-PCR for the TCR CDR3 was performed with the HTBI primer set and the Qiagen OneStep RT-PCR kit. The libraries were constructed in a second round of multiplex PCR and then size-selected and purified. Libraries were sequenced paired-end with 100 bp reads on an Illumina HiSeq2000. Under the source paper's analysis protocol: Raw data were processed with SOAPnuke, discarding reads with adapters, uncalled bases, mean Phred below 15, or no exact constant-primer or identifier match. COPE v1.2.5 was used to merge the high-quality paired reads, and each unique nucleotide sequence was defined as a clonotype. MiTCR v1.1 was used to align the clonotypes against IMGT TRBV, TRBD and TRBJ reference segments. The analysis included only V-J combinations with a frequency above 0.0001, which together covered 99% to 99.2% of the repertoires. The TCS score was defined as F50 (clonal expansion) divided by E x V (chaos), with BLOSUM62-based TCRdist calculated between CDR3 peptides within each V-J. Welch's t-statistics and random forest reduced 514 V-J features to 13, which were used in a naive Bayes classifier (R e1071). The Morisita-Horn index was used to measure how similar the thyroid and blood repertoires were. TCRdb trimmed the raw reads at Q25, called clones with MiXCR and kept productive beta chains. Entries that share a CDR3 protein sequence are merged under the most common genes and DNA. TCRdb's processing, not the authors' own work, is the source of the V and J calls. Counted in this sample were some 800,000 distinct CDR3 sequences; about two fifths of them appeared once. Together, the top ten hold around 9.3% of the sample.

The origin of this receptor is a man aged 18 to 30 with Graves' hyperthyroidism. Specimen: blood. Recombination joined TRBV7-2 with TRBJ1-5; 7 bases in between match TRBD1. The DNA sequence is given as TGTGCCAGCAGCTTCGGGACAGCTAGCAATCAGCCCCAGCATTTT. The translation is CASSFGTASNQPQHF.